Sequencing of this T cell receptor (beta chain) was carried out in a study of PD-1 blockade in mismatch repair-deficient tumors. PCR or immunohistochemistry showed mismatch repair deficiency in every enrolled patient. Germline V gene lookup returns CDR1 SGHRS and CDR2 YFSETQ. The germline V and J ends were trimmed by 7 bases and 1 base, with 11 bases remaining between them. The CDR3 has 14 amino acids. Clones were read by immunoSEQ multiplex PCR, and TCRdb kept only the in-frame ones, dropping some. The sample comprises 14,000 or so clones, 84% of which are singletons, and about 1.7% rests with the top ten.

The source material was PBMCs, sampled less than 15 weeks after starting pembrolizumab. This chain connects TRBV5-1 to TRBJ1-4; a possible D gene is TRBD1 (5 bases). The origin of this receptor is an adult with mismatch repair-deficient cancer. CDR3 region: CASSWGGTNEKLFF. Here the CDR3 DNA reads TGCGCCAGCTCTTGGGGGGGAACTAATGAAAAACTGTTTTTT.